These 2 T cell receptor beta chains were all obtained from the same sample, sequenced in a study of Graves' ophthalmopathy and Graves' hyperthyroidism. RNA transcripts provided the template for amplifying TCR beta CDR3 regions. First-round RT-PCR employed HTBI primers, with a second-round multiplex PCR after it. TCRdb used MiXCR to reprocess the multiplex PCR reads, holding one entry per CDR3 protein. The sample records 350,000 to 450,000 distinct CDR3 sequences, under 25% being singletons. Sequenced input: peripheral blood. The receptors were sampled from a woman under 30 with stable Graves' hyperthyroidism.

This clonotype was observed many times. The CDR3 is CSARDRKTYEQYF. In DNA, the CDR3 is TGCAGTGCCCGGGACAGGAAAACCTACGAGCAGTACTTC. This sequence joins TRBV20-1 and TRBJ2-7, with TRBD1 matching 8 bases. The germline V gene encodes CDR1 DFQATT and CDR2 SNEGSKA (reference sequence). J lost 2 bases, V lost 6 bases, and 6 bases had no gene match. The CDR3 contains 13 residues.

At least ten counts were recorded for this clonotype. This chain connects TRBV30 to TRBJ1-2; no definite D call. Trimming removed 0 bases from V and 7 bases from J, with 3 bases in between. Germline CDR1 and CDR2: GTSNPN and SVGIG (reference sequence). The CDR3 contains 10 residues. The chain's CDR3 is CAWSVGGYTF. DNA of the CDR3: TGTGCCTGGAGTGTCGGTGGCTACACCTTC.